Detailed here is one T cell receptor beta chain. Antigen unknown. The sample originates from a study of shared clonotypes between healthy human individuals. Study at large: Three plates were used per donor for CD4 naive, three for CD4 memory, two for CD8 naive and one for CD8 memory. General study findings and limits: Even with large depth, rarefaction showed that sorted-subset sequencing was incomplete.

The table came from immunoSEQ multiplex PCR; TCRdb's copy has only in-frame clones and leaves some out. This table has under 2.5 million clones, under 95% appearing once. Trimming took 3 bases from V and 10 from J; bases not matched to a gene: 8. This CDR3 contains 15 residues. Germline CDR1 is SGHRS and CDR2 is YFSETQ. Sequenced material: naive CD4+ T cells from PBMCs. Subset here: CD45RA+ positively selected. The TCR comes from a man aged 18 to 29 in good health. Some clones in this sample may be carry-over from other donors' samples. V and J are TRBV5-1 and TRBJ2-1; 12 bases agree with TRBD2. CDR3 residues: CASSSGLAGFREQFF. The CDR3 region has the DNA TGCGCCAGCAGCTCCGGACTAGCGGGATTTCGGGAGCAGTTCTTC.